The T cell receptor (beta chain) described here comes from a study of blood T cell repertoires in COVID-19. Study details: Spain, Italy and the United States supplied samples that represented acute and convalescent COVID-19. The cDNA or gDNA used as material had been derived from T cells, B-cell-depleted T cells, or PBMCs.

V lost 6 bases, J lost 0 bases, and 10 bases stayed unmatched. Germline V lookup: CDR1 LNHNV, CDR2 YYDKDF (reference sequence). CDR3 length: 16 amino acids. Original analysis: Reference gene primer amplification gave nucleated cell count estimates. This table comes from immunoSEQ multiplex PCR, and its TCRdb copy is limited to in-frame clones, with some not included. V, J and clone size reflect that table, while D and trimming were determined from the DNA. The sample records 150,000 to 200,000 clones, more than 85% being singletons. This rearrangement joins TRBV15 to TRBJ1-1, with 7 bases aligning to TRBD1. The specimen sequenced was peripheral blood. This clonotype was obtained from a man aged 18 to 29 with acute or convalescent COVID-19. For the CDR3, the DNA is TGTGCCACCAGTCGGGGAGAGGGACAGATGAACACTGAAGCTTTCTTT. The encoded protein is CATSRGEGQMNTEAFF.